A selection of T cell receptor beta chains follows, all from one sample in a study of blood T cell repertoires in COVID-19. Repertoires were generated with immunoSEQ multiplex PCR, while TCRdb's copy carries only in-frame clones and drops some. Of 55,000 to 80,000 clones detected, roughly 81% appear once; the ten largest clones hold 9.2%. Sample: peripheral blood. The receptors shown here come from a human donor in a cohort sampled during active COVID-19. CDR3s include the opening cysteine and the closing phenylalanine or tryptophan. The order of the fields is J gene, clone size, V gene, D gene, CDR3 DNA, CDR3 protein. A D gene is named only where the DNA matches it firmly. Some rows have no size entry. The others give once, few or many, or a class for an expanded clone.

TRBJ2-7 | - | TRBV10-3 | TRBD1 | TGTGCCATCAGTGGGGGGACAGGGTTAGGATACGAGCAGTACTTC | CAISGGTGLGYEQYF
TRBJ2-5 | - | TRBV7-2 | TRBD2 | TGTGCCAGCAGCTTAGGGATAGCGGGGGGAGAAGAGACCCAGTACTTC | CASSLGIAGGEETQYF
TRBJ2-7 | - | TRBV30 | TRBD1 | TGTGCCTTCGTCGACAGGGTGGGTGGGAGCTCCTACGAGCAGTACTTC | CAFVDRVGGSSYEQYF
TRBJ2-2 | - | TRBV15 | TRBD1 | TGTGCCACCAGCAGGGGGGGACAGGGGCGGACCGGGGAGCTGTTTTTT | CATSRGGQGRTGELFF
TRBJ2-1 | once | TRBV28 | - | TGTGCCAGCAGTTCGGGACTCACCCGCGAGCAGTTCTTC | CASSSGLTREQFF
TRBJ2-5 | - | TRBV28 | - | TGTGCCAGCAGTTGGGCTTTCCAAGAGACCCAGTACTTC | CASSWAFQETQYF
TRBJ2-7 | - | TRBV11-2 | TRBD2 | TGTGCCAGCAGCTTCACTAGCGGGAGGGATAGCGAGCAGTACTTC | CASSFTSGRDSEQYF
TRBJ2-1 | - | TRBV14 | TRBD2 | TGTGCCAGCAGCCTACTAACTAGCGGGAGGATCTATGAGCAGTTCTTC | CASSLLTSGRIYEQFF
TRBJ2-4 | - | TRBV7-2 | TRBD2 | TGTGCCAGCAGCCGGGACTACCTCAAAAACATTCAGTACTTC | CASSRDYLKNIQYF
TRBJ2-7 | - | TRBV7-9 | - | TGTGCCAGCGGACTTGGCTCCTACGAGCAGTACTTC | CASGLGSYEQYF
TRBJ1-1 | - | TRBV5-1 | - | TGCGCCAGCAGGAGGATTGGGAACACTGAAGCTTTCTTT | CASRRIGNTEAFF
TRBJ2-1 | - | TRBV23-1 | TRBD1 | TGCGCCAGTAGACAGGGACACAATGAGCAGTTCTTC | CASRQGHNEQFF
TRBJ1-2 | - | TRBV19 | - | TGTGCCAGTAGCGCACTAGGGGGAGAGGATGGCTACACCTTC | CASSALGGEDGYTF
TRBJ2-5 | - | TRBV6-2/TRBV6-3 | TRBD2 | TGTGCCAGCAGTTACCTCCGCGGGGGGGGTGGACAGCAATACTTC | CASSYLRGGGGQQYF
TRBJ1-5 | - | TRBV18 | - | TGTGCCAGCTCACCAGGGCAGGGAAACAATCAGCCCCAGCATTTT | CASSPGQGNNQPQHF
TRBJ2-7 | - | TRBV10-3 | - | TGTGCCATCAGTGAGGCGGCGAGCTCCTACGAGCAGTACTTC | CAISEAASSYEQYF
TRBJ2-7 | few | TRBV7-9 | TRBD2 | TGTGCCAGCAGCCCAGCGGGGGCGGGCTCCTACGAGCAGTACTTC | CASSPAGAGSYEQYF
TRBJ1-1 | - | TRBV4-1 | TRBD1 | TGCGCCAGCAGCCAAGATACATCAGGGGGAGCTGAAGCTTTCTTT | CASSQDTSGGAEAFF
TRBJ1-2 | - | TRBV19 | - | TGTGCCACCGACTTCGGGGTTGGCTACACCTTC | CATDFGVGYTF
TRBJ2-7 | - | TRBV28 | TRBD1 | TGTGCCAGCAGTTCCACGCAGGGGGCGCGGGTCTACGAGCAGTACTTC | CASSSTQGARVYEQYF
TRBJ1-2 | once | TRBV4-3 | - | TGCGCCAGCAGCCCGTCCCAGTCCAACTATGGCTACACCTTC | CASSPSQSNYGYTF
TRBJ1-1 | once | TRBV6-5 | - | TGTGCCAGCAGTTACTCGTCCGGGGGCACTGAAGCTTTCTTT | CASSYSSGGTEAFF
TRBJ2-3 | - | TRBV5-6 | TRBD1 | TGTGCCAGCAGCAAGACCGGGACAGAACCGTATTTT | CASSKTGTEPYF
TRBJ2-2 | - | TRBV15 | TRBD1 | TGTGCCACCAGCAGAGATCAGGGGGTGAACACCGGGGAGCTGTTTTTT | CATSRDQGVNTGELFF
TRBJ2-2 | few | TRBV5-8 | - | TGTGCCAGCAGCGATATTAGCCGAAGTGGTTGGGAGCTGTTTTTT | CASSDISRSGWELFF
TRBJ2-1 | - | TRBV3-1/TRBV3-2 | - | TGTGCCAGCAGCCAAGATTCGTGGACAGCGATTGAGCAGTTCTTC | CASSQDSWTAIEQFF
TRBJ2-3 | - | TRBV6-6 | - | TGTGCCAGCAGTCCGACTCAGCTTAGCACAGATACGCAGTATTTT | CASSPTQLSTDTQYF